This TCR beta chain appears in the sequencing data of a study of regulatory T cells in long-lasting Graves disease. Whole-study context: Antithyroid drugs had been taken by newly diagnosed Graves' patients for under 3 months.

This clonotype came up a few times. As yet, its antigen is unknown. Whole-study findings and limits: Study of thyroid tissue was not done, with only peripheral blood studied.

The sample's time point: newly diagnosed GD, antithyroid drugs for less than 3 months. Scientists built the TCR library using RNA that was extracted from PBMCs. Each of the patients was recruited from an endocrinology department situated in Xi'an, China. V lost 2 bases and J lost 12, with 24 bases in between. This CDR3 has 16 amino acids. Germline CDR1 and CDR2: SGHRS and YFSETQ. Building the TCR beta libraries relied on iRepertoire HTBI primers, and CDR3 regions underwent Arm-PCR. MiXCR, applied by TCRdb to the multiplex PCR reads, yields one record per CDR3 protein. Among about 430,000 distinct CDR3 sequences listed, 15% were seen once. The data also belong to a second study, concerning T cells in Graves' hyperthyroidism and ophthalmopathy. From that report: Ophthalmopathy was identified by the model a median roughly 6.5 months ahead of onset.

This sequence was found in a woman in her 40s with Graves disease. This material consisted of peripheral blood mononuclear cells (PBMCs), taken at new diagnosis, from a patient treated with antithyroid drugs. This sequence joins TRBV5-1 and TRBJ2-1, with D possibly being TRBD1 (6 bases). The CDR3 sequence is CASSLPPVRMGTRQFF. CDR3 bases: TGCGCCAGCAGCTTACCCCCGGTTAGGATGGGGACAAGGCAGTTCTTC.